Listed here is a single TCR beta chain. The data were taken from a study of control samples from healthy donors and cancer patients. Sequencing used immunoSEQ multiplex PCR; TCRdb keeps in-frame clones, though not all of them. Here the sample spans 150,000 to 160,000 clones, over 85% being singletons. This CDR3 region has 13 residues. Trimming at V came to 10 bases and at J to 5 bases, leaving 7 bases not matched to a gene. Germline V CDR1 and CDR2: SEHNR, FQNEAQ (reference sequence). The receptor was isolated from a man between 45 and 60 years old in good health. V usage is TRBV7-9 and J usage is TRBJ2-7; 11 positions match TRBD2. Sequenced sample: blood. The CDR3 region is CANDRLAGHEQYF. CDR3 nucleotides: TGTGCCAACGACCGACTAGCGGGACACGAGCAGTACTTC.